Sequencing of this T cell receptor beta chain was carried out in a study of Graves' ophthalmopathy and Graves' hyperthyroidism. In this cohort's terms, stable hyperthyroidism meant no ophthalmopathy by 18 months of follow-up. The authors enrolled newly diagnosed hyperthyroidism patients aged 18 to 65 with under 2 months' duration. Diagnoses were established from clinical symptoms, serum thyroxine, TRAb, thyroid ultrasound and orbital computed tomography. The germline gives CDR1 KGHDR, CDR2 SFDVKD. The length of the CDR3 is 13 residues. V lost 3 bases and J lost 2, with 6 bases in between. This clonotype was seen only a few times. RNA transcripts were the template, and TCR beta CDR3 regions were amplified from them. Second-round multiplex PCR followed a first-round RT-PCR using HTBI primers. In TCRdb, the multiplex PCR reads were re-called with MiXCR into one record per CDR3 protein. The profile shows 400,000 to 450,000 distinct CDR3 sequences, around 21% of them singletons.

The chain joins TRBV24-1 to TRBJ2-5; D remains ambiguous. This clonotype originated in a woman between 18 and 29 years old with stable Graves' hyperthyroidism. The sample consisted of peripheral blood. The CDR3 DNA follows: TGTGCCACCAGTGATCTAGGTCAAGAGACCCAGTACTTC. This encodes CATSDLGQETQYF.